This T cell receptor (beta chain) was observed in a study of identical twins. A universal primer site was added by template switching, and unique molecular identifiers were carried by the cDNA. TCRdb fed the 5' RACE reads into MiXCR, producing one record per CDR3 protein. The sample yields 400,000 to 550,000 distinct CDR3 sequences, around 15% seen once. The CDR3 has 17 amino acids. The germline V gene encodes CDR1 MDHEN and CDR2 SYDVKM. V was clipped by 6 bases and J by 1 base; unmatched bases: 13. The data also belong to a second study, concerning yellow fever vaccine responses in identical twins.

The V gene is TRBV28, the J gene TRBJ2-3, with 7 bases matching TRBD1. This TCR came from a woman aged 18-35 years in good health. The sequenced sample consisted of CD4+ T cells sorted from blood. The chain's CDR3 is CASRLDRSRQRTDTQYF. For the CDR3, the DNA is TGTGCCAGCAGACTGGACAGGAGCAGACAGCGCACAGATACGCAGTATTTT.